This T cell receptor beta chain was obtained from a study of T cells after posttransplantation cyclophosphamide. Profiled with immunoSEQ multiplex PCR; TCRdb holds only in-frame clones, not every one. The sample has about 47,000 clones, 94% seen once. The sequencing input was PBMCs. The source of this sequence is a woman in her thirties in good health and a related stem cell transplant donor.

The CDR3 loop reads CASTSGLAGAVNTGELFF. In DNA form, the CDR3 reads TGTGCCAGCACCAGCGGACTAGCGGGGGCCGTAAACACCGGGGAGCTGTTTTTT. The chain is built from TRBV4-2 and TRBJ2-2; 13 bases agree with TRBD2. CDR3 size: 18 residues. Germline V gene sequence: CDR1 LGHNA, CDR2 YNFKEQ. The V and J ends lost 7 bases and 2 bases, in that order; junction bases with no gene match: 10.